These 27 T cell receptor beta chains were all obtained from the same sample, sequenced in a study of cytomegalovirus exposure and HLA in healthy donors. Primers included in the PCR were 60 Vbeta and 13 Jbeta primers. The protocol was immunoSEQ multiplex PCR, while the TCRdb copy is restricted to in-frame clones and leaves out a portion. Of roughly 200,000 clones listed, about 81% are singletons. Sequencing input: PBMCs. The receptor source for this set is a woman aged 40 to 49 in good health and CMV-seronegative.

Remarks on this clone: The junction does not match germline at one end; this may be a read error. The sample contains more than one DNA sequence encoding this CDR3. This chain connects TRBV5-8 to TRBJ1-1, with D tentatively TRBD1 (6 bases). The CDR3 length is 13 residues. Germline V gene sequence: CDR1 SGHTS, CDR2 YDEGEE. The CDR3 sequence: CASSLDRNTEAFF. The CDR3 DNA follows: TGTGCCAGCAGTTTGGACAGGAACACTGAAGCTTTCTTT.

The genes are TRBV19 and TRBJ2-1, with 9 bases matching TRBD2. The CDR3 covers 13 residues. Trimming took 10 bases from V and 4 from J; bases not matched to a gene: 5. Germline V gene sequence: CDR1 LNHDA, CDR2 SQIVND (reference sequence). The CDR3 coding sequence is TGTGCCACCGGGACTAGCAAGTACAATGAGCAGTTCTTC. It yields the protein CATGTSKYNEQFF.

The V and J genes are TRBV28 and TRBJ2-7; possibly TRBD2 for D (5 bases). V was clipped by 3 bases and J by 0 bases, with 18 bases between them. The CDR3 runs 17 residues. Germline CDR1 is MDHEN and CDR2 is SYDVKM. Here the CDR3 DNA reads TGTGCCAGCAGTTTCCCCCTGCGAGCGGAAAACTCCTACGAGCAGTACTTC. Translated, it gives CASSFPLRAENSYEQYF.

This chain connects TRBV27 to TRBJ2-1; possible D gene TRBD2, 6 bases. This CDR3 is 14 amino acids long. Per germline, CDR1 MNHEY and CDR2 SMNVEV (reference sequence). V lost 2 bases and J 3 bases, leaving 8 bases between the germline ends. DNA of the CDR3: TGTGCCAGCAGTTTACGAGCGGGCTACAATGAGCAGTTCTTC. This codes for CASSLRAGYNEQFF.

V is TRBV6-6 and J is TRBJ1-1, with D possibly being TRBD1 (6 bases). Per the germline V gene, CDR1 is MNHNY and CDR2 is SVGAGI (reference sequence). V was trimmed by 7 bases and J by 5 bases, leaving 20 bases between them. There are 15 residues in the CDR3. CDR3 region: CASTTRRGGNTEAFF. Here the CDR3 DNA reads TGTGCCAGCACCACCCGGAGAGGGGGAAATACTGAAGCTTTCTTT.

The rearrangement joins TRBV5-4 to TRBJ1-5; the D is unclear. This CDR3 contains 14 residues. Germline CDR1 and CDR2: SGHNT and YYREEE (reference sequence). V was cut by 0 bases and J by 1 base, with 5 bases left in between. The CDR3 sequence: CASSLDRSNQPQHF. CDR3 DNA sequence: TGTGCCAGCAGCTTGGATCGGAGCAATCAGCCCCAGCATTTT.

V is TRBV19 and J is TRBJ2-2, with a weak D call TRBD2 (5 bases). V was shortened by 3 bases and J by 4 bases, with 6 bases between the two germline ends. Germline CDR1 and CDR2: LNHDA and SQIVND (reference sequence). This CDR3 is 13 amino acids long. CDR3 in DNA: TGTGCCAGTAGTATTGCGGGCACCGGGGAGCTGTTTTTT. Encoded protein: CASSIAGTGELFF.

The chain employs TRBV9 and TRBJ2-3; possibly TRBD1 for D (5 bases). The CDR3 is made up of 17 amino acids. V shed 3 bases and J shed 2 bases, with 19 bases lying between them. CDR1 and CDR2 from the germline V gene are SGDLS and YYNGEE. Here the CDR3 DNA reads TGTGCCAGCAGCGCACCCCTACTTGGGGCGATCACAGATACGCAGTATTTT. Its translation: CASSAPLLGAITDTQYF.

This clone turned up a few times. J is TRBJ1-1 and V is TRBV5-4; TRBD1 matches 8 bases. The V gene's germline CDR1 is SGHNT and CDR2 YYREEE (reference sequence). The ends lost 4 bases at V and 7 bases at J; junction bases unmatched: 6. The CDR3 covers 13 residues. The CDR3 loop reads CASSAGTGYEAFF. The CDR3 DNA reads TGTGCCAGCAGCGCAGGGACAGGCTATGAAGCTTTCTTT.

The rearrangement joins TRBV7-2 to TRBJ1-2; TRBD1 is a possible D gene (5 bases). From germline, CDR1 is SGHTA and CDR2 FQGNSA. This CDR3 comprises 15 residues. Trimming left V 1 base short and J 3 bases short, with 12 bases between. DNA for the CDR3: TGTGCCAGCAGCTTAGAGCAGGGACTTTACTATGGCTACACCTTC. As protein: CASSLEQGLYYGYTF.

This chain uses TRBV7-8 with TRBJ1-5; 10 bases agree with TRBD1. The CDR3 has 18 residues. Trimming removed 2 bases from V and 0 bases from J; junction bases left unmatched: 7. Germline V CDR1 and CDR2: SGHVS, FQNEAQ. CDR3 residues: CASSLRDRGLDSNQPQHF. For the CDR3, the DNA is TGTGCCAGCAGCTTACGAGACAGGGGGCTGGATAGCAATCAGCCCCAGCATTTT.

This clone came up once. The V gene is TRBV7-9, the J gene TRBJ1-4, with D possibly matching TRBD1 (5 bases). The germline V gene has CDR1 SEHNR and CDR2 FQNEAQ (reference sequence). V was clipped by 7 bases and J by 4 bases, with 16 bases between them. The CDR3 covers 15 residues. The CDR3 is CASTTVDSRNEKLFF. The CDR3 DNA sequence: TGTGCCAGCACCACGGTTGACAGCCGTAATGAAAAACTGTTTTTT.

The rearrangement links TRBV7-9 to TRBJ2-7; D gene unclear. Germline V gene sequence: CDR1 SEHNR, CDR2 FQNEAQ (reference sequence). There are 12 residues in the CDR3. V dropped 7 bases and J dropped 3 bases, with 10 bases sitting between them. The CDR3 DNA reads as TGTGCCAGCACCGCGGCCTACTACGAGCAGTACTTC. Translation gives CASTAAYYEQYF.

The CDR3 coding sequence is TGTGCCAGCAGGCTCACAGGAGGGTGGACCGAGCAGTACTTC. Translated: CASRLTGGWTEQYF. This chain links TRBV6-1 with TRBJ2-7; tentatively, D is TRBD2 (6 bases). Looked up from germline, CDR1 is MNHNS and CDR2 is SASEGT. The CDR3 extends over 14 amino acids. V shed 6 bases and J shed 6 bases, with 18 bases lying between them.

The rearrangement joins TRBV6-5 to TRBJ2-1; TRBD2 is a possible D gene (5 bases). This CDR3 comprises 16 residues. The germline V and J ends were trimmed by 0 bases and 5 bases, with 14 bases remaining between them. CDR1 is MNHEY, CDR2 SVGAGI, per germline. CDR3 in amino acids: CASSYSGGLSDNEQFF. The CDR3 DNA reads TGTGCCAGCAGTTACTCGGGCGGGTTGTCCGACAATGAGCAGTTCTTC.

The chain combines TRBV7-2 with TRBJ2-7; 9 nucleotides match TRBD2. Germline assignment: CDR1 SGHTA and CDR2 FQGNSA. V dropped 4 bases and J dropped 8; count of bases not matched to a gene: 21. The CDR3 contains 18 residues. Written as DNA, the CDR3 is TGTGCCAGCAGCTCATCCCAATGGGCCGGGACTAGCTTCTTCAAGCAGTACTTC. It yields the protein CASSSSQWAGTSFFKQYF.

This CDR3 reads CASSLGPGNTIYF. DNA of the CDR3: TGTGCCAGCAGCTTGGGGCCAGGAAACACCATATATTTT. This chain connects TRBV7-9 to TRBJ1-3; D might be TRBD1 (5 bases). This CDR3 is built from 13 residues. Trimming took off 3 bases at V and 4 bases at J, with 7 bases between the two ends. The germline V gene encodes CDR1 SEHNR and CDR2 FQNEAQ (reference sequence).

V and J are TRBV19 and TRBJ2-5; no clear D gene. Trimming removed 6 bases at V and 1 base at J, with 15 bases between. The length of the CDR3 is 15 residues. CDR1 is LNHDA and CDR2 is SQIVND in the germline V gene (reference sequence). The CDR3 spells CASRTHGTGQETQYF. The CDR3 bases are TGTGCCAGTAGAACTCACGGTACTGGCCAAGAGACCCAGTACTTC. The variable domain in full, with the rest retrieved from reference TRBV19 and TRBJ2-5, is DGGITQSPKYLFRKEGQNVTLSCEQNLNHDAMYWYRQDPGQGLRLIYYSQIVNDFQKGDIAEGYSVSREKKESFPLTVTSAQKNPTAFYLCASRTHGTGQETQYFGPGTRLLVL.

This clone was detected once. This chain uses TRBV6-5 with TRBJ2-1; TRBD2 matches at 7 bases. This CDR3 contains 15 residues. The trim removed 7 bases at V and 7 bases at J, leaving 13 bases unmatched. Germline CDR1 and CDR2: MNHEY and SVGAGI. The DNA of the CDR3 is TGTGCCAGCAAAGGCCGTCAGCGGGGAGGGAATGAGCAGTTCTTC. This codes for CASKGRQRGGNEQFF.

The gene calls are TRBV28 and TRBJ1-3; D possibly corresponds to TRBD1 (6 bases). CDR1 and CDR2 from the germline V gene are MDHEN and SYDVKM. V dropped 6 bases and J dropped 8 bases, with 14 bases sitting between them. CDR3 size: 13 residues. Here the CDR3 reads CASRGHPGDTIYF. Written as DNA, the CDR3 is TGTGCCAGCAGGGGACATCCCGGGGACACCATATATTTT.

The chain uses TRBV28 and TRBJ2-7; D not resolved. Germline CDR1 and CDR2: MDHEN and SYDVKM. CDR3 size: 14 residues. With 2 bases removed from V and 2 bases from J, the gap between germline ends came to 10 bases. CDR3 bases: TGTGCCAGCAGTTTAGGCCTGCGGACCTACGAGCAGTACTTC. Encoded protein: CASSLGLRTYEQYF.

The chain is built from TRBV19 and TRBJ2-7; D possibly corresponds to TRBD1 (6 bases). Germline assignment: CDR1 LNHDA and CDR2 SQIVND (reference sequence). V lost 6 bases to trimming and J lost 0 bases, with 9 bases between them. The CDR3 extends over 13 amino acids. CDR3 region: CASSQGSSYEQYF. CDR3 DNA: TGTGCCAGTAGCCAGGGGAGCTCCTACGAGCAGTACTTC.

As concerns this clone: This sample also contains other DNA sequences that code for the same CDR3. In DNA form, the CDR3 reads TGTGCCAGCTCACCGGGGCCGGACACTGAAGCTTTCTTT. This encodes CASSPGPDTEAFF. J is TRBJ1-1 and V is TRBV18; weak D call: TRBD1 (5 bases). The germline CDR1 and CDR2 sequences are KGHSH and LQKENI. There are 13 residues in the CDR3. With 3 bases removed from V and 3 bases from J, the gap between germline ends came to 8 bases.

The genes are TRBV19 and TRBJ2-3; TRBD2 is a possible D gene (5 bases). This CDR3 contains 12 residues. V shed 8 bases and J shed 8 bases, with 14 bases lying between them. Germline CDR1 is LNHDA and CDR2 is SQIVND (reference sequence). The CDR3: CASGQEAGTQYF. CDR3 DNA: TGTGCCAGTGGCCAGGAGGCCGGTACGCAGTATTTT.

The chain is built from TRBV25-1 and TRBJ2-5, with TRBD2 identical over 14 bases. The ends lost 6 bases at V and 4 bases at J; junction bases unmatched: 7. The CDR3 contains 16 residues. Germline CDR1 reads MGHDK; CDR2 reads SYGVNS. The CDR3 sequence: CASSTGTSGSIETQYF. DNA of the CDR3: TGTGCCAGCAGCACTGGGACTAGCGGGAGCATAGAGACCCAGTACTTC. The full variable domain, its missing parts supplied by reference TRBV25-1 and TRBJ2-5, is EADIYQTPRYLVIGTGKKITLECSQTMGHDKMYWYQQDPGMELHLIHYSYGVNSTEKGDLSSESTVSRIRTEHFPLTLESARPSHTSQYLCASSTGTSGSIETQYFGPGTRLLVL.

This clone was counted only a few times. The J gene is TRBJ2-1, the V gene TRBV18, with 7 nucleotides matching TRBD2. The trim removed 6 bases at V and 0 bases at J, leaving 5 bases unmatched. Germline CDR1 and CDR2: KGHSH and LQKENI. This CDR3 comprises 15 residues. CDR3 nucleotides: TGTGCCAGCTCTCCCCAGCGGGGCTCCTACAATGAGCAGTTCTTC. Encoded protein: CASSPQRGSYNEQFF.

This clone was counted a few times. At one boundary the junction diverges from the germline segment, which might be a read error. The CDR3 DNA reads TGTTCCAGCAGCTACACATCCTACGAGCAGTACTTC. It translates to CSSSYTSYEQYF. The chain uses TRBV7-9 and TRBJ2-7, with D unresolved. This CDR3 contains 12 residues. Germline V gives CDR1 SEHNR, CDR2 FQNEAQ (reference sequence).